This TCR beta chain was profiled in a study of CD8 T cells in Susac syndrome. The CDR3 has 12 residues. V lost 6 bases, J lost 4 bases, and 7 bases lay in between. CDR1 MNHEY and CDR2 SVGEGT come from the germline V gene. An input of roughly 0.5 to 1 ug of RNA was subjected to reverse transcription using random hexamers. One entry per CDR3 protein, called by TCRdb with MiXCR from the immunoSEQ multiplex PCR reads. The top ten hold 0.11% of the sample, which has about 70,000 distinct CDR3 sequences, 95% to 96% seen once. Sequencing was performed on CD4+ T cells from PBMCs. The receptor was isolated from a human donor with multiple sclerosis. The V and J genes are TRBV6-2 or TRBV6-3 and TRBJ1-5; D call uncertain. Here the CDR3 reads CASRRGNQPQHF. The CDR3 nucleotides are TGTGCCAGCAGGAGAGGTAATCAGCCCCAGCATTTT.